The 30 T cell receptor beta chains below all came from one sample that was sequenced in a study of Tregs in tolerant kidney transplant recipients. The table came from immunoSEQ multiplex PCR; TCRdb's copy has only in-frame clones and leaves some out. Of 200,000 to 300,000 clones in the sample, approximately 84% were seen once. The specimen was CD4+ T cells from blood. The receptors were sampled from a human donor in good health.

This clone appeared a single time. This chain joins TRBV9 and TRBJ2-3, with D hard to call. Trimming stripped 5 bases from V and 1 base from J, with 14 bases between. This CDR3 contains 15 residues. Germline CDR1 SGDLS, CDR2 YYNGEE. CDR3 sequence reads: CASSRGLPRTDTQYF. The CDR3 bases are TGTGCCAGCAGTCGCGGCCTCCCCCGCACAGATACGCAGTATTTT. Complete variable domain (other parts from reference TRBV9 and TRBJ2-3): DSGVTQTPKHLITATGQRVTLRCSPRSGDLSVYWYQQSLDQGLQFLIQYYNGEERAKGNILERFSAQQFPDLHSELNLSSLELGDSALYFCASSRGLPRTDTQYFGPGTRLTVL.

The V call is TRBV9, the J call TRBJ2-5; no reliable D call. The J call may be faulty, since TRBJ2-7 better matches the DNA end. The CDR3 spans 15 residues. Per germline, CDR1 SGDLS and CDR2 YYNGEE. DNA of the CDR3: TGTGCCAGCAGCGTAGAAGCCACAAGCACCTACGAGCAGTACTTC. Protein: CASSVEATSTYEQYF.

V is TRBV6-6 and J is TRBJ1-1, with D maybe TRBD1 (5 bases). Trimming took off 7 bases at V and 8 bases at J, with 14 bases between the two ends. Germline V gene lookup returns CDR1 MNHNY and CDR2 SVGAGI (reference sequence). The CDR3 contains 12 residues. Here the CDR3 DNA reads TGTGCCAGCACCACGGGGGTTCTCGAAGCTTTCTTT. Translated, it gives CASTTGVLEAFF.

The genes are TRBV2 and TRBJ1-1; 7 bases are a match to TRBD1. J gave up 1 base and V 4 bases, and 0 bases lay outside the gene matches. Germline V gene lookup returns CDR1 SNHLY and CDR2 FYNNEI. The CDR3 is 13 amino acids. The CDR3 nucleotides are TGTGCCAGCAGTGCAGGGGGGAACACTGAAGCTTTCTTT. Translating it yields CASSAGGNTEAFF.

The J gene is TRBJ1-2, the V gene TRBV18; D gene unclear. Deletions cut 1 base from V and 0 bases from J, with 9 bases between. Germline V lookup: CDR1 KGHSH, CDR2 LQKENI. The CDR3 sequence is 15 residues long. The CDR3: CASSPLADANYGYTF. CDR3 DNA sequence: TGTGCCAGCTCACCACTGGCTGATGCTAACTATGGCTACACCTTC.

This chain links TRBV18 with TRBJ1-4, with 10 bases lining up with TRBD1. Germline V gives CDR1 KGHSH, CDR2 LQKENI. This CDR3 is 16 amino acids long. V lost 8 bases to trimming and J lost 0 bases; unmatched junction nucleotides: 6. DNA of the CDR3: TGTGCCAGCGCGCGACAGGGGGCATCAACTAATGAAAAACTGTTTTTT. It yields the protein CASARQGASTNEKLFF.

The chain is built from TRBV5-1 and TRBJ2-7, with D tentatively TRBD2 (6 bases). The CDR3 spans 15 residues. Germline assignment: CDR1 SGHRS and CDR2 YFSETQ. Trimming left V 1 base short and J 3 bases short, with 14 bases between. CDR3 nucleotides: TGCGCCAGCAGCTTGAGAAGCGGAGGGGACTACGAGCAGTACTTC. Amino acids: CASSLRSGGDYEQYF. Using reference TRBV5-1 and TRBJ2-7 for the parts outside the CDR3, the full variable domain is KAGVTQTPRYLIKTRGQQVTLSCSPISGHRSVSWYQQTPGQGLQFLFEYFSETQRNKGNFPGRFSGRQFSNSRSEMNVSTLELGDSALYLCASSLRSGGDYEQYFGPGTRLTVT.

The V and J genes are TRBV7-8 and TRBJ1-1; D gene uncertain. The V end was cut by 2 bases, the J end by 1 base, with 5 bases between. The CDR3 extends over 13 amino acids. Germline V lookup: CDR1 SGHVS, CDR2 FQNEAQ. The CDR3 sequence: CASSLYWNTEAFF. The CDR3 DNA reads as TGTGCCAGCAGCTTATATTGGAACACTGAAGCTTTCTTT. The full variable domain, its missing parts supplied by reference TRBV7-8 and TRBJ1-1, is GAGVSQSPRYKVAKRGQDVALRCDPISGHVSLFWYQQALGQGPEFLTYFQNEAQLDKSGLPSDRFFAERPEGSVSTLKIQRTQQEDSAVYLCASSLYWNTEAFFGQGTRLTVV.

This clone came up a few times. The rearrangement uses TRBV5-1 and TRBJ2-3; D unclear. Between the trimmed V and J ends, which lost 3 bases and 2 bases, there was a span of 16 bases. The CDR3 totals 16 residues. Germline-derived CDR1 and CDR2 are SGHRS and YFSETQ. As DNA, the CDR3 is TGCGCCAGCAGCTCCTTAGACACGCCTTCCACAGATACGCAGTATTTT. It yields the protein CASSSLDTPSTDTQYF.

The V gene is TRBV18, the J gene TRBJ2-1, with 11 bases lining up with TRBD2. Germline CDR1 reads KGHSH; CDR2 reads LQKENI. The V and J ends lost 3 bases and 8 bases, in that order; junction bases with no gene match: 3. CDR3 length: 14 amino acids. The CDR3 DNA reads as TGTGCCAGCTCACCGACTAGCGGGGACCATGAGCAGTTCTTC. It specifies CASSPTSGDHEQFF.

CDR3 DNA sequence: TGCGCCAGCAGCTTCAACGGACGGAACCAGAACACTGAAGCTTTCTTT. This gives the protein CASSFNGRNQNTEAFF. The gene calls are TRBV5-1 and TRBJ1-1, with D unclear. CDR3 length: 16 amino acids. Deletions cut 2 bases from V and 1 base from J, with 15 bases between. CDR1 is SGHRS and CDR2 is YFSETQ in the germline V gene.

The count of this clone is one. The CDR3 region has the DNA TGTGCCAGCAGCGTCGGGACAGCGAATCAAAACTATGGCTACACCTTC. It codes for CASSVGTANQNYGYTF. The rearrangement links TRBV14 to TRBJ1-2, with 7 nucleotides matching TRBD1. The CDR3 spans 16 residues. Trimming cost V 5 bases and J 2 bases; bases outside gene matches: 11. Germline CDR1 and CDR2: SGHDN and FVKESK.

The genes are TRBV19 and TRBJ1-4; 11 nucleotides match TRBD1. The V segment lost 5 bases and the J segment 2 bases; nucleotides outside the gene matches: 4. The CDR3 sequence is 16 residues long. Germline V gives CDR1 LNHDA, CDR2 SQIVND (reference sequence). In DNA form, the CDR3 reads TGTGCCAGTAGTTTGGGACAGGGGGAGACTAATGAAAAACTGTTTTTT. This encodes CASSLGQGETNEKLFF.

This chain uses TRBV28 with TRBJ2-3; a weak D match, TRBD2 (5 bases). The germline CDR1 and CDR2 sequences are MDHEN and SYDVKM. V gave up 4 bases and J gave up 2 bases, with 10 bases separating them. The CDR3 runs to 14 residues. The CDR3 nucleotides are TGTGCCAGCAGTTCTCGGACTGTCACAGATACGCAGTATTTT. Translating gives CASSSRTVTDTQYF.

This chain connects TRBV27 to TRBJ2-7, with TRBD2 as a possible D gene (6 bases). Trimming left V 4 bases short and J 4 bases short, with 20 bases between. The CDR3 totals 16 residues. Germline assignment: CDR1 MNHEY and CDR2 SMNVEV (reference sequence). CDR3 loop: CASSYLGGAGLYEQYF. The CDR3 DNA reads as TGTGCCAGCAGTTATTTGGGCGGAGCTGGACTATACGAGCAGTACTTC.

The chain carries TRBV7-2 and TRBJ2-5, with D hard to call. With the DNA end fitting TRBJ2-7 better, the J assignment may be wrong. The V gene's germline CDR1 is SGHTA and CDR2 FQGNSA. The CDR3 has 15 amino acids. CDR3 protein: CASSPRPNPFYEQYF. For the CDR3, the DNA is TGTGCCAGCAGCCCCCGCCCTAACCCCTTCTACGAGCAGTACTTC.

The chain recombines TRBV7-9 with TRBJ2-6; D gene unclear. V was trimmed by 5 bases and J by 2 bases, leaving 7 bases between them. CDR3 size: 14 residues. Germline V lookup: CDR1 SEHNR, CDR2 FQNEAQ (reference sequence). CDR3 residues: CASSLNPGANVLTF. The CDR3, as DNA: TGTGCCAGCAGCCTAAACCCTGGGGCCAACGTCCTGACTTTC. The whole variable domain, filled in from reference TRBV7-9 and TRBJ2-6, reads DTGVSQNPRHKITKRGQNVTFRCDPISEHNRLYWYRQTLGQGPEFLTYFQNEAQLEKSRLLSDRFSAERPKGSFSTLEIQRTEQGDSAMYLCASSLNPGANVLTFGAGSRLTVL.

The genes are TRBV7-7 and TRBJ2-1, with a possible D match to TRBD2 (5 bases). The CDR3 consists of 15 residues. Trimming took 5 bases from V and 6 from J, leaving 17 bases between them. Germline assignment: CDR1 SSHAT and CDR2 FNYEAQ (reference sequence). The CDR3 loop reads CASSRLAGGGNEQFF. CDR3 nucleotide sequence: TGTGCCAGCAGCCGATTAGCCGGAGGTGGCAATGAGCAGTTCTTC.

This clone was seen just once. The chain couples TRBV10-3 to TRBJ2-1, with D tentatively TRBD1 (6 bases). The CDR3 totals 14 residues. The V gene's germline CDR1 is ENHRY and CDR2 SYGVKD. The V end lost 0 bases, the J end lost 7 bases, and 10 bases lay between the germline ends. The CDR3 protein is CAISESRTANEQFF. The CDR3 nucleotides read TGTGCCATCAGTGAGTCTCGGACAGCTAATGAGCAGTTCTTC.

The chain recombines TRBV2 with TRBJ1-1, with D possibly matching TRBD1 (5 bases). In germline, CDR1 is SNHLY, CDR2 FYNNEI. This CDR3 has 14 residues. The V and J ends lost 6 bases and 4 bases respectively, with 15 bases between them. CDR3: CASSVQGKGTEAFF. Written as DNA, the CDR3 is TGTGCCAGCAGCGTCCAGGGAAAAGGCACTGAAGCTTTCTTT.

The chain employs TRBV6-1 and TRBJ1-2, with 9 bases that match TRBD1. With 1 base clipped from V and 8 bases from J, the junction kept 8 bases outside the gene matches. The CDR3 contains 15 residues. The germline V gene has CDR1 MNHNS and CDR2 SASEGT. CDR3 DNA: TGTGCCAGCAGTGAAGATGGGACAGGGAGGGAGGGCTACACCTTC. It specifies CASSEDGTGREGYTF.

V gene TRBV6-1 combines with J gene TRBJ1-1; TRBD1 aligns across 11 bases. The CDR3 runs to 15 residues. CDR1 and CDR2 (germline): MNHNS, SASEGT. Unmatched junction bases numbered 9, after V lost 7 bases and J lost 5 bases. The CDR3, as DNA: TGTGCCAGCACTTGGACAGGGGGCGCTGGGACTGAAGCTTTCTTT. Translating gives CASTWTGGAGTEAFF.

The chain recombines TRBV5-1 with TRBJ1-1; TRBD1 matches 10 bases. Germline V lookup: CDR1 SGHRS, CDR2 YFSETQ. This CDR3 has 16 residues. Losses at the gene ends were 4 bases for V and 2 bases for J; bases not matched to a gene: 8. The CDR3 loop reads CASSGRTGGENTEAFF. The CDR3, as DNA: TGCGCCAGCAGCGGAAGGACAGGGGGAGAAAACACTGAAGCTTTCTTT.

This clone was seen a few times. V usage is TRBV15 and J usage is TRBJ2-5, with TRBD2 identical over 7 bases. V lost 3 bases, J lost 4 bases, and 5 bases stayed unmatched. Germline loops: CDR1 LNHNV, CDR2 YYDKDF (reference sequence). CDR3 size: 14 residues. The CDR3, as DNA: TGTGCCACCAGCAGGGAACTAGCGTCAGAGACCCAGTACTTC. This sequence encodes CATSRELASETQYF. Combining the CDR3 with reference TRBV15 and TRBJ2-5 gives the whole variable domain DAMVIQNPRYQVTQFGKPVTLSCSQTLNHNVMYWYQQKSSQAPKLLFHYYDKDFNNEADTPDNFQSRRPNTSFCFLDIRSPGLGDTAMYLCATSRELASETQYFGPGTRLLVL.

This clone has a single count. This rearrangement joins TRBV6-5 to TRBJ1-2; possible D gene TRBD1, 6 bases. The germline gives CDR1 MNHEY, CDR2 SVGAGI. V lost 2 bases and J lost 8, with 12 bases in between. The CDR3 runs to 13 residues. This CDR3 is CASSYPQGGGYTF. DNA of the CDR3: TGTGCCAGCAGTTACCCACAGGGAGGCGGCTACACCTTC.

This rearrangement joins TRBV9 to TRBJ1-5; 8 bases line up with TRBD1. Germline V gene lookup returns CDR1 SGDLS and CDR2 YYNGEE. The CDR3 spans 15 residues. With V trimmed by 4 bases and J by 6 bases, 9 bases remained unmatched. CDR3 residues: CASSPQDRVGQPQHF. CDR3 nucleotide sequence: TGTGCCAGCAGCCCTCAGGACAGGGTTGGTCAGCCCCAGCATTTT.

J is TRBJ2-3 and V is TRBV6-6, with TRBD2 matching 11 bases. Looked up from germline, CDR1 is MNHNY and CDR2 is SVGAGI (reference sequence). This CDR3 is built from 15 residues. V lost 6 bases to trimming and J lost 4 bases; unmatched junction nucleotides: 6. CDR3 bases: TGTGCCAGCAGGATCACTAGCGGGAGTGCAGATACGCAGTATTTT. Amino acid sequence: CASRITSGSADTQYF.

J is TRBJ1-2 and V is TRBV7-2, with D hard to call. CDR3 length: 14 residues. Germline V gives CDR1 SGHTA, CDR2 FQGNSA. Trimming removed 1 base at V and 0 bases at J, with 6 bases between. The CDR3 DNA sequence: TGTGCCAGCAGCTTAGTTGGAGCTAACTATGGCTACACCTTC. This encodes CASSLVGANYGYTF.

The CDR3 region has the DNA TGCGCCAGCAGCCTAAGACCGGACCCTACAGATACGCAGTATTTT. This encodes CASSLRPDPTDTQYF. The rearrangement uses TRBV4-1 and TRBJ2-3; D is unclear. Germline values: CDR1 MGHRA, CDR2 YSYEKL. This CDR3 has 15 amino acids. Trimming cost V 4 bases and J 3 bases, with 14 bases left between them.

The gene calls are TRBV30 and TRBJ1-5, with a tentative D call TRBD1 (5 bases). The CDR3 loop spans 14 amino acids. The germline CDR1 and CDR2 sequences are GTSNPN and SVGIG (reference sequence). The ends were cut back, 2 bases at V and 3 bases at J, with 11 bases in the middle. CDR3 region: CAWSMGHFNQPQHF. CDR3 nucleotide sequence: TGTGCCTGGAGTATGGGGCACTTCAATCAGCCCCAGCATTTT.